The entry below gives a single T cell receptor beta chain sequence along with its context. This clone was picked up one time. Which antigen it targets is not known. No base-level quality is on record; no much larger clone is a single base apart. This specimen belongs to a study of CD8+ T cells in alopecia areata (dated by TCRdb to 2017 to 2018). With regard to the full study: The study used high-throughput TCRbeta sequencing to examine T cell clonal expansion in alopecia areata, in both the C3H/HeJ mouse model and human patients. Scalp clonality was compared among normal scalp (n=4), patchy alopecia areata scalp (n=8), and alopecia totalis/universalis scalp (n=8). Amplification of TCRbeta CDR3 regions was done by immunoSEQ multiplex PCR using 35 Vbeta forward primers and 13 Jbeta reverse primers. In humans, TCRbeta sequencing was performed on scalp tissue and on sorted CD4+ and CD8+ peripheral blood T cells from healthy controls and from patients with patchy or totalis/universalis alopecia areata. RNA came from the PAXgene miRNA kit for fixed scalp, the miRNeasy kit for PBMCs, and the RNeasy kit for mouse skin. Here is what the overall study found, with its caveats: Compared with normal scalp, lesional scalp had higher clonality and more expanded CD8+ clones, particularly in alopecia totalis/universalis, a pattern that suggests antigenic drive. Resident alphabeta T cells in normal human skin are also sequenced, complicating scalp TCR repertoire analysis, unlike mouse skin dominated by gammadelta T cells. Shared TCR sequences between patients were less evident than in mice, which may be partly attributable to HLA diversity in the patient population.

Library prep was done by the immunoSEQ multiplex PCR assay. To provide template for TCR sequencing, every sample had RNA extracted and reverse transcribed into cDNA. First-strand cDNA was synthesized with SuperScript III using a 2:1 mix of oligo-dT and random hexamers. Amplification bias was assessed with a synthetic immune receptor repertoire, and residual bias was removed computationally. In the authors' own workflow: Raw reads were preprocessed to remove errors, and CDR3 was defined according to IMGT conventions as the region from the conserved cysteine to phenylalanine. To get clonality, Shannon entropy was normalized by log2 of the number of productive unique TCRs and the result was subtracted from 1. Whether each scalp clone was CD4 or CD8 was inferred by checking scalp TCRbeta sequences against the CD4 and CD8 repertoires from sorted blood. TCRdb holds this immuneACCESS table with in-frame rearrangements only. Some clones are missing; in checked studies, unresolved V genes explain under half, and the rest has no known cause. Clonal size and the V and J genes are those of that table, whereas D and trimming came from the DNA. The sample table lists tens of thousands of clones, more than 60% of them with a count of one. The top ten constitute about a fifth of the sample.

From alopecia areata patients, peripheral blood was collected along with lesional scalp punch biopsies. PBMCs were separated by density centrifugation and stained for CD3, CD4 and CD8, after which CD4+ and CD8+ T cells were sorted on a FACSAria. Untreated alopecia areata patients were recruited as part of a multicenter biomarker study. For five biomarker-study patients, blood CD8+ T cells were further sorted into NKG2D-low and NKG2D-high fractions. Trimming takes 4 bases from V and 6 bases from J, and the germline ends sit 13 bases apart. For CDR1 and CDR2, the germline V gene lists SGHRS and YFSETQ. Inclusive of the bounding cysteine and phenylalanine, the CDR3 is 13 residues long. The read is trimmed to its CDR3 DNA, 39 bases read in frame from base 1.

Material for sequencing was NKG2D-low CD8+ T cells sorted from blood. The cell subset or site label for this specimen denotes: sorted CD8+ NKG2D-low blood T cells. The chain is made from TRBV5-1 and TRBJ1-1; TRBD1 might be the D gene, on 6 matching bases. This clonotype was obtained from a human donor with alopecia areata. The CDR3 in this case is CASSLGAHAEAFF. The DNA sequence is given as TGCGCCAGCAGCCTGGGGGCGCACGCTGAAGCTTTCTTT.